These T cell receptor beta chains were read from a single sample in a study of cytomegalovirus exposure and HLA in healthy donors. Only in-frame clones appear in the TCRdb table, and some are missing; sequencing was by immunoSEQ multiplex PCR. The sample gives approximately 150,000 clones, about 75% of which show up once; less than 5% is in the top ten. Source material: PBMCs. All receptors come from a man aged 55-75 years in good health and CMV-seronegative. Both conserved end residues are part of each CDR3. The D gene is left open where the match is weak. Rows may omit the clone size; those that give it use once, few, many or a size class.

d_call,v_call,clone_size,j_call,cdr3_nt,cdr3_aa
NA,TRBV7-9,NA,TRBJ1-2,TGTGCCAGCAGCTTAGAGTACCCAGGGAACTATGGCTACACCTTC,CASSLEYPGNYGYTF
NA,TRBV11-2,NA,TRBJ1-5,TGTGCCAGCAGCTTAGGGGGAGGGCAGCCCCAGCATTTT,CASSLGGGQPQHF
NA,TRBV5-4,NA,TRBJ2-7,TGTGCCAGCAGCTTGGGTCAAGAGCAGTACTTC,CASSLGQEQYF
NA,TRBV9,few,TRBJ2-1,TGTGCCAGCATGTTGGCGGACTTATTTAGTAAAGAGTTCTTC,CASMLADLFSKEFF
TRBD2,TRBV27,NA,TRBJ2-7,TGTGCCAGCAGTTCATCGCTAGCGGGAGATTTTTCCTACGAGCAGTACTTC,CASSSSLAGDFSYEQYF
NA,TRBV21-1,NA,TRBJ1-3,TGTGCCAGCAGCAAAGGGGAGGGAATATATTTT,CASSKGEGIYF
NA,TRBV19,NA,TRBJ2-7,TGTGCCAGTAGCGGAGACTACGGAGGCTACGAGCAGTACTTC,CASSGDYGGYEQYF
TRBD1,TRBV5-1,NA,TRBJ1-4,TGCGCCAGCAGCTTGAATACAGGGGAGGACGAAAAACTGTTTTTT,CASSLNTGEDEKLFF
NA,TRBV29-1,NA,TRBJ1-3,TGCAGCGTTGAAGATCACCGTCGGGAGGACACCATATATTTT,CSVEDHRREDTIYF
NA,TRBV6-5,NA,TRBJ2-5,TGTGCCAGCAGTGGGCACAGAACCGGACTAGAGACCCAGTACTTC,CASSGHRTGLETQYF
NA,TRBV7-3,NA,TRBJ2-1,TGTGCCAGCAGCTCGGCTAAAGCCCAGGGACTGGGAGAGCAGTTCTTC,CASSSAKAQGLGEQFF
TRBD1,TRBV10-1,NA,TRBJ2-5,TGCGCCAGCAGTGTTTCGGGACAGCCCCAAGAGACCCAGTACTTC,CASSVSGQPQETQYF
NA,TRBV28,NA,TRBJ1-1,TGTGCCAGCAGTCGGGACTTGGGAGCTTTCTTT,CASSRDLGAFF
NA,TRBV9,NA,TRBJ1-1,TGTGCCAGCAGCCCCCAAGGGGGGAACACTGAAGCTTTCTTT,CASSPQGGNTEAFF
NA,TRBV5-1,NA,TRBJ2-7,TGCGCCAGCAGCTTCCTCGGGGGATCCTACGAGCAGTACTTC,CASSFLGGSYEQYF
TRBD1,TRBV7-2,NA,TRBJ2-5,TGTGCCAGCAGCCCCCGGACTGGCAGGGGGGAGACCCAGTACTTC,CASSPRTGRGETQYF
NA,TRBV18,NA,TRBJ2-7,TGTGCCAGCTCACCACGGGATGGCGGGCACTCCTACGAGCAGTACTTC,CASSPRDGGHSYEQYF
NA,TRBV7-9,NA,TRBJ1-1,TGTGCCAGCAGCTTTTCTACCGGAGGCCCCGCTGAAGCTTTCTTT,CASSFSTGGPAEAFF
NA,TRBV7-2,NA,TRBJ2-5,TGTGCCAGCAGCTTGGGTCCATTGCGGTCCCAAGAGACCCAGTACTTC,CASSLGPLRSQETQYF
NA,TRBV5-1,few,TRBJ1-5,TGCGCCAGCGGGACGGACTACAATCAGCCCCAGCATTTT,CASGTDYNQPQHF
TRBD2,TRBV2,few,TRBJ2-1,TGTGCCAGCAGGAAGCGGGAGTTGGTCGATGAGCAGTTCTTC,CASRKRELVDEQFF
NA,TRBV28,NA,TRBJ2-3,TGTGCCGCATCGGGGGTGTTAGGAGATACGCAGTATTTT,CAASGVLGDTQYF
TRBD1,TRBV9,NA,TRBJ2-7,TGTGCCAGCAGCGTAGGACAGGGGCCAGACTACGAGCAGTACTTC,CASSVGQGPDYEQYF
NA,TRBV25-1,NA,TRBJ2-5,TGTGCCAGCAGTGATAGACTGGGTGGAGAGACCCAGTACTTC,CASSDRLGGETQYF
TRBD2,TRBV5-1,NA,TRBJ2-5,TGCGCCAGCAGCTTGCTTAGCGGGAGTGTTCCGGAGACCCAGTACTTC,CASSLLSGSVPETQYF
NA,TRBV30,NA,TRBJ1-1,TGTGCCTGGAGTGTACGGTGGGCCATGAACACTGAAGCTTTCTTT,CAWSVRWAMNTEAFF
TRBD1,TRBV27,NA,TRBJ1-2,TGTGCCAGCAGTTTAACACAGGGGCAAGGCTATGGCTACACCTTC,CASSLTQGQGYGYTF
NA,TRBV28,NA,TRBJ1-3,TGTGCCAGCAGTCTCCAGGCTGGAAACACCATATATTTT,CASSLQAGNTIYF
TRBD2,TRBV5-1,few,TRBJ2-5,TGCGCCAGCAGCATCGGGACTAGCGGGAGGGCCGGCCAAGAGACCCAGTACTTC,CASSIGTSGRAGQETQYF
NA,TRBV7-3,NA,TRBJ1-1,TGTGCCAGCAGTATTCAGGGACAAGGCACTGAAGCTTTCTTT,CASSIQGQGTEAFF
NA,TRBV4-1,few,TRBJ2-7,TGCGCCAGCAGCCAAGAGTCGCGGGGCGAGCAGTACTTC,CASSQESRGEQYF
NA,TRBV18,NA,TRBJ2-3,TGTGCCAGCTCACCACGTACTAGAGGTGGGACAGATACGCAGTATTTT,CASSPRTRGGTDTQYF
TRBD1,TRBV19,NA,TRBJ1-5,TGTGCCAGTAGTCTGTCAGGGGGCACTCAGCCCCAGCATTTT,CASSLSGGTQPQHF
NA,TRBV28,once,TRBJ2-3,TGTGCCAGCAACGTAAGGGGCGGAACTAGCACAGATACGCAGTATTTT,CASNVRGGTSTDTQYF
TRBD1,TRBV28,few,TRBJ2-7,TGTGCCAGCAGTTTAATGGGACAGAGTCTCTACGAGCAGTACTTC,CASSLMGQSLYEQYF
NA,TRBV5-1,NA,TRBJ2-7,TGCGCCAGCAGCTTGGGAACGAGCGGGCCCTACGAGCAGTACTTC,CASSLGTSGPYEQYF
TRBD2,TRBV9,NA,TRBJ2-5,TGTGCCAGCAGCGCGGGGACTAGCGGGAGAGGGGAGACCCAGTACTTC,CASSAGTSGRGETQYF
TRBD1,TRBV6-5,once,TRBJ2-1,TGTGCCAGCATCGGCAGGGGGCGCGGTGATGAGCAGTTCTTC,CASIGRGRGDEQFF
TRBD1,TRBV28,NA,TRBJ1-4,TGTGCCAGCAGTTTAGACAGGGGGCGATTTCCTAATGAAAAACTGTTTTTT,CASSLDRGRFPNEKLFF
TRBD2,TRBV19,NA,TRBJ2-1,TGTGCCAGTAGTTCCCCGGATTTTCGACTAGCGGGAGACAATGAGCAGTTCTTC,CASSSPDFRLAGDNEQFF
NA,TRBV30,NA,TRBJ1-1,TGTGCCTGGGGACTGACGGTGAACACTGAAGCTTTCTTT,CAWGLTVNTEAFF
TRBD1,TRBV25-1,few,TRBJ2-4,TGTGCCAGCAGCCCGACAGGGACCTTCAAAAACATTCAGTACTTC,CASSPTGTFKNIQYF
NA,TRBV28,NA,TRBJ1-5,TGTGCCAGCAGTTTATGGGCCGGGGGGGACAATCAGCCCCAGCATTTT,CASSLWAGGDNQPQHF
TRBD1,TRBV7-2,NA,TRBJ1-2,TGTGCCAGCAGCTCCCGCGCAGGGGGCATGTTAACGAATGGCTACACCTTC,CASSSRAGGMLTNGYTF
NA,TRBV7-9,NA,TRBJ2-3,TGTGCCAGCAGCTTAGAACTAGGGAGGACAGATACGCAGTATTTT,CASSLELGRTDTQYF
NA,TRBV7-6,once,TRBJ1-3,TGTGCCAGCAGCCCAGGGATCTCTGGAAACACCATATATTTT,CASSPGISGNTIYF
TRBD2,TRBV6-6,NA,TRBJ2-7,TGTGCCAGCAGGGAACAGCGGGAGAAGACCTACGAGCAGTACTTC,CASREQREKTYEQYF
NA,TRBV7-9,NA,TRBJ2-1,TGTGCCAGCAGCTTAGTTGGTGCGGGTGAGCAGTTCTTC,CASSLVGAGEQFF
NA,TRBV18,NA,TRBJ1-6,TGTGCCAGCTCACCACCTCTAGATAATTCACCCCTCCACTTT,CASSPPLDNSPLHF
TRBD1,TRBV15,NA,TRBJ1-2,TGTGCCACCAGCAGGGACAGGGGGCTAGACTATGGCTACACCTTC,CATSRDRGLDYGYTF
TRBD1,TRBV7-2,NA,TRBJ1-2,TGTGCCAGCAGCCAAACCGCAGGGGGCTATGGCTACACCTTC,CASSQTAGGYGYTF
NA,TRBV28,NA,TRBJ2-7,TGTGCCACCTTGAGCTCCTACGAGCAGTACTTC,CATLSSYEQYF
TRBD1,TRBV10-3,NA,TRBJ1-1,TGTGCCATCAGTGACGACAGGGGAGACACTGAAGCTTTCTTT,CAISDDRGDTEAFF
TRBD1,TRBV5-1,NA,TRBJ1-1,TGCGCCAGCAGACGGGACAGCCGGGGAACAGGTGAAGCTTTCTTT,CASRRDSRGTGEAFF
TRBD1,TRBV29-1,NA,TRBJ1-2,TGCAGCGTGGGACAGAACGGCTACACCTTC,CSVGQNGYTF